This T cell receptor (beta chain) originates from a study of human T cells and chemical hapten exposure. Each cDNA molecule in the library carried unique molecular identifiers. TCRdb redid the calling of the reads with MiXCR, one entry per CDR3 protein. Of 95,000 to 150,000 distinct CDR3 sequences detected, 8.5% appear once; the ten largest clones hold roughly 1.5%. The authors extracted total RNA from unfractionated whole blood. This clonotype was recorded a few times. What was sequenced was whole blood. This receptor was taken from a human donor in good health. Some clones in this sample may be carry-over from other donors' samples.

CDR3 sequence reads: CASSLGLSSGNTIYF. DNA of the CDR3: TGTGCCAGCAGCCTGGGACTGTCCTCTGGAAACACCATATATTTT. V and J are TRBV13 and TRBJ1-3, with D tentatively TRBD1 (5 bases). The CDR3 covers 15 residues. The V end was cut by 5 bases, the J end by 0 bases, with 11 bases between. CDR1 is PRHDT, CDR2 FYEKMQ, per germline (reference sequence).